This T cell receptor (beta chain) was found in a study of T cell changes during pregnancy in multiple sclerosis. Sequenced by immunoSEQ multiplex PCR; TCRdb stores in-frame clones only, minus some. The sample shows about 49,000 clones, 90% of them seen only once. Trimming pared 0 bases from V and 6 bases from J, leaving 13 bases between. Germline V gene lookup returns CDR1 SGHTA and CDR2 FQGNSA. The CDR3 has 15 amino acids. The chain couples TRBV7-2 to TRBJ2-3; D not resolved. Sample: peripheral blood, taken after pregnancy. This sequence was found in a female donor in good health, enrolled as a control in a pregnancy study. This CDR3 reads CASSLAGPPRDTQYF. CDR3 nucleotides: TGTGCCAGCAGCTTAGCAGGCCCTCCGAGGGATACGCAGTATTTT.